This T cell receptor (beta chain) was identified during a study of cytotoxic CD8 clonotypes in ibrutinib-treated CLL. About the research overall: After median around 68 months, approximately 14 stayed in remission, around twelve progressed; responses roughly 25 partial, 2 complete. An average of around 250,000 productive templates and 94,082 productive rearrangements was obtained per sample.

CDR3 length: 14 residues. CDR1 and CDR2 from the germline V gene are MDHEN and SYDVKM. The V and J ends lost 6 bases and 0 bases respectively, with 9 bases between them. With sequencing, the targeted depth ranged from 1 in 200,000 to 1 in 1 million T cells. Using immunoSEQ multiplex PCR, the repertoire was profiled, and TCRdb retains in-frame clones only, with some absent. The sample has 200,000 or so clones, approximately 70% seen once. Genomic DNA in an amount of roughly 2 micrograms was extracted from cryopreserved PBMCs and used for the preparation of TCR beta libraries. The clonotype originates from a human donor with chronic lymphocytic leukemia. Material: PBMCs, obtained after 12 months of ibrutinib treatment. The chain recombines TRBV28 with TRBJ1-5, with unresolved D. CDR3 in DNA: TGTGCCAGCAGCACGACGGTTAGCAATCAGCCCCAGCATTTT. Translated, it gives CASSTTVSNQPQHF.